This TCR beta chain was profiled in a study of blood T cell repertoires in COVID-19. Across the study: Acute and convalescent COVID-19 samples came from the United States, Italy and Spain. The analysed material was cDNA or gDNA that came from T cells, B-cell-depleted T cells, or PBMCs.

Trimming took 0 bases from V and 1 from J; bases not matched to a gene: 0. This CDR3 spans 16 amino acids. Germline CDR1 and CDR2: SGHTA and FQGNSA. In the original processing: Quantification of nucleated cells was approximated via reference gene primer amplification. Repertoires were generated with immunoSEQ multiplex PCR, while TCRdb's copy carries only in-frame clones and drops some. Clonal size and the V and J genes are those of that table, whereas D and trimming came from the DNA. The sample has 150,000 to 170,000 clones; around 80% are singletons. Membership in each cohort depended on participant-reported clinical history. This clone came up a few times.

Sequenced input: PBMCs or T cells enriched from blood (not recorded which). The TCR was taken from a man in his fifties or sixties who had recovered from COVID-19. The chain is built from TRBV7-2 and TRBJ1-5; 10 nucleotides align to TRBD1. In DNA form, the CDR3 reads TGTGCCAGCAGCTTAGCGGGACAGGGGAGCAATCAGCCCCAGCATTTT. Translating it yields CASSLAGQGSNQPQHF.